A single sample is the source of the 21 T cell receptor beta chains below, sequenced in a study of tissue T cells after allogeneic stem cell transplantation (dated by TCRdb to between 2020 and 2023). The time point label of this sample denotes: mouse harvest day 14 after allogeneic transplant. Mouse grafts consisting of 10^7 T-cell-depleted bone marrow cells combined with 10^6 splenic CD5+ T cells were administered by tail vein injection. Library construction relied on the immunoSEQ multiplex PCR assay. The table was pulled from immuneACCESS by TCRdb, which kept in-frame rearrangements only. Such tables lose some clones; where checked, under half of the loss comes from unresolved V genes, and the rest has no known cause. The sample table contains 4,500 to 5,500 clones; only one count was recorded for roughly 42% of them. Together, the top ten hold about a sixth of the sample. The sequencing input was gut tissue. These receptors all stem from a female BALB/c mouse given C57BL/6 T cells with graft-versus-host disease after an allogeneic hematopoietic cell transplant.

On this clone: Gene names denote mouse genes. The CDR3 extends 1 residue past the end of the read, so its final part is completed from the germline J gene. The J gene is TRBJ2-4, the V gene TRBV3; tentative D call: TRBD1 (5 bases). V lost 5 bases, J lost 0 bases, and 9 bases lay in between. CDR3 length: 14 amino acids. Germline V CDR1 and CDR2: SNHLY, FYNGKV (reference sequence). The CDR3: CASSPQGSQNTLYF. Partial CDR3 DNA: TGTGCCAGCAGCCCTCAGGGAAGTCAAAACACCTTGTAC.

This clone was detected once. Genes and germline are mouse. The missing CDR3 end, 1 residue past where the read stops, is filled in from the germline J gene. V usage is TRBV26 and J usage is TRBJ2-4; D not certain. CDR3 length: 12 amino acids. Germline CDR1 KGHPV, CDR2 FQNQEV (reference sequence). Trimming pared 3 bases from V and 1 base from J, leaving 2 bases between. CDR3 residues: CASSLGQNTLYF. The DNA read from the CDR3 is TGTGCCAGCAGTCTCGGTCAAAACACCTTGTAC. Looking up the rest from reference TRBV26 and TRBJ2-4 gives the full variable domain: NSKVIQTPRYLVKGQGQKAKMRCIPEKGHPVVFWYQQNKNNEFKFLINFQNQEVLQQIDMTEKRFSAECPSNSPCSLEIQSSEAGDSALYLCASSLGQNTLYFGAGTRLSVL.

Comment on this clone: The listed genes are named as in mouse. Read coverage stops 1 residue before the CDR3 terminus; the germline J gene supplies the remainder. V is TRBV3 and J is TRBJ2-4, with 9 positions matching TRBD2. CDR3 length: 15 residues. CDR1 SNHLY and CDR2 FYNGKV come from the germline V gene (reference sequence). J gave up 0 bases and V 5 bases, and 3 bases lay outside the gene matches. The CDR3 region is CASSHDWGSQNTLYF. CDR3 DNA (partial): TGTGCCAGCAGCCACGACTGGGGGAGTCAAAACACCTTGTAC. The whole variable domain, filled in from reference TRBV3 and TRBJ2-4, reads GPKVLQIPSHQIIDMGQMVTLNCDPVSNHLYFYWYKQILGQQMEFLVNFYNGKVMEKSKLFKDQFSVERPDGSYFTLKIQPTALEDSAVYFCASSHDWGSQNTLYFGAGTRLSVL.

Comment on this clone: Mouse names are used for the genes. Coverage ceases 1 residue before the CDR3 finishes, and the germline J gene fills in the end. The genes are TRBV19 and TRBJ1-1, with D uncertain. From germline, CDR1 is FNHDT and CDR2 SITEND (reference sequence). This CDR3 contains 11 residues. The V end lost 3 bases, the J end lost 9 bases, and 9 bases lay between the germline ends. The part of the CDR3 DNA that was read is TGTGCCAGCAGTAACCGCCCACAAGTCTTC. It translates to CASSNRPQVF. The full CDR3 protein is CASSNRPQVFF.

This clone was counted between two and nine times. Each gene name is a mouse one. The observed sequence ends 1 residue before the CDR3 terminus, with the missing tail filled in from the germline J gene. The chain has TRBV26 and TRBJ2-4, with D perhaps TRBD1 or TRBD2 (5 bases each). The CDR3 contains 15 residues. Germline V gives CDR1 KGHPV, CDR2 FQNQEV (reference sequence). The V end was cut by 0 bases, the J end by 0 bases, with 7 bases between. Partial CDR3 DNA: TGTGCCAGCAGTCTGTCTGGGGCTAGTCAAAACACCTTGTAC. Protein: CASSLSGASQNTLY. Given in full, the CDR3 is CASSLSGASQNTLYF.

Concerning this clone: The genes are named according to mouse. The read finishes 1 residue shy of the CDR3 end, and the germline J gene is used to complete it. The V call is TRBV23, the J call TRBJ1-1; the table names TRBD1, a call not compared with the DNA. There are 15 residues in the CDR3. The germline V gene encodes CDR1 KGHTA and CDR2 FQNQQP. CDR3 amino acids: CSSSRGQGTNTEVFF. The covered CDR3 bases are TGCTCCAGCAGTCGGGGACAGGGGACAAACACAGAAGTCTTC.

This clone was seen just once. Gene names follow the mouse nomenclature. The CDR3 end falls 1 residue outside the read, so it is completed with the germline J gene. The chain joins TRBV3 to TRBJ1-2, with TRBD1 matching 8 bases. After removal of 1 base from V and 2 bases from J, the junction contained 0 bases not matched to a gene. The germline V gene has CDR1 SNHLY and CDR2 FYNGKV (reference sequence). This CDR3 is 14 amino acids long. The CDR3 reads CASSLGTGNSDYTF. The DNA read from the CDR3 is TGTGCCAGCAGCTTAGGGACAGGGAACTCCGACTACACC.

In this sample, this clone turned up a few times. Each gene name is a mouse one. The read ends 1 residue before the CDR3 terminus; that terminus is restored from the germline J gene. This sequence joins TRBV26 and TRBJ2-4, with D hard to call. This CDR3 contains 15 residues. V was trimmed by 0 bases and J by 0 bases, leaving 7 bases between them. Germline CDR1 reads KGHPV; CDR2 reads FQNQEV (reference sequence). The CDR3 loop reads CASSLSSVSQNTLYF. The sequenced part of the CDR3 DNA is TGTGCCAGCAGTCTGTCTTCAGTTAGTCAAAACACCTTGTAC.

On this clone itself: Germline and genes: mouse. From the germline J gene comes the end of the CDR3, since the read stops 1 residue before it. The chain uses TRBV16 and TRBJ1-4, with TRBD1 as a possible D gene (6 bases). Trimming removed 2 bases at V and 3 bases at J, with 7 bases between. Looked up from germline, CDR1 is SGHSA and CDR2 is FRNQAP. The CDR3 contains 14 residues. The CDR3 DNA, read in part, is TGTGCAAGCAGCTTAAGGGACACCAACGAAAGATTATTT. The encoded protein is CASSLRDTNERLF. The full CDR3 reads CASSLRDTNERLFF.

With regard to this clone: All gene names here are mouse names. CDR3 loop: CASSLVQGVVNERLFF. The covered CDR3 bases are TGTGCCAGCTCTCTCGTCCAGGGGGTGGTCAACGAAAGATTATTT. The J gene is TRBJ1-4, the V gene TRBV12-2; the match to TRBD1 covers 7 bases. The CDR3 goes on 1 residue after the read ends, and that part is filled in from the germline J gene. Germline trimming cut 0 bases from V and 4 bases from J; bases unmatched to any gene: 7. The CDR3 has 16 residues. Germline V CDR1 and CDR2: SGHLS, HYDKME.

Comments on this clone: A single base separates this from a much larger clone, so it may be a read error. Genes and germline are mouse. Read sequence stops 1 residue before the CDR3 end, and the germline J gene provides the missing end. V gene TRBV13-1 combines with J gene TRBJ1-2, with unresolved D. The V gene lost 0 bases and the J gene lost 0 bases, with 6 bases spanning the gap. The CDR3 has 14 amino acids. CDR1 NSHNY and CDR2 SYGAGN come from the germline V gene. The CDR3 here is CASSDARANSDYTF. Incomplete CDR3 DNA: TGTGCCAGCAGTGATGCGAGGGCAAACTCCGACTACACC.

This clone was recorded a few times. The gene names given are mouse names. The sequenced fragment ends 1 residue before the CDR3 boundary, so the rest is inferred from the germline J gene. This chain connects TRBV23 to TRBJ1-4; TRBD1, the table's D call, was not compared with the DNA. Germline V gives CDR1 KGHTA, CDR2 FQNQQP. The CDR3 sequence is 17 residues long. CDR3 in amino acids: CSSSQSSGHISNERLFF. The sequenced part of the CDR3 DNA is TGCTCCAGCAGTCAATCTTCGGGACACATTTCCAACGAAAGATTATTT.

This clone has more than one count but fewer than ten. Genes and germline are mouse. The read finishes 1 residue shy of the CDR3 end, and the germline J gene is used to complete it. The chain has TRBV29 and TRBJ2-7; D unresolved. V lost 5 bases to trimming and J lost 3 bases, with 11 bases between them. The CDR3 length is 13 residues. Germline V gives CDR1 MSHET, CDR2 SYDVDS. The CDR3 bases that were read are TGTGCTAGCAGTCCCCGGCATCGCTATGAACAGTAC. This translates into CASSPRHRYEQY. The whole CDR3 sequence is CASSPRHRYEQYF.

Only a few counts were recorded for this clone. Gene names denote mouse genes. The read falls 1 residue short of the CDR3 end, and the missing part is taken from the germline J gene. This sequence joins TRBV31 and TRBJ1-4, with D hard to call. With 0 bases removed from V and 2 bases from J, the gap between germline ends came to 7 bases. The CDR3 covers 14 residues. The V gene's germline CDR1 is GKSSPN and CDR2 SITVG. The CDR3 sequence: CAWSLVGSNERLFF. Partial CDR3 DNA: TGTGCCTGGAGTCTAGTGGGATCCAACGAAAGATTATTT.

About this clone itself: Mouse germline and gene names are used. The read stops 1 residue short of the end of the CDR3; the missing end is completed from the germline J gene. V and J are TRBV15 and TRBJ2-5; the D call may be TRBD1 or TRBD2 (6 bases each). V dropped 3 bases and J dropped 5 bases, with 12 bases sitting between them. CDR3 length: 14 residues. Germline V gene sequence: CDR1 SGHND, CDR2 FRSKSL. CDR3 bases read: TGTGCCAGCAGTTTTGTGGGGGCGCGAGACACCCAGTAC. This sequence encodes CASSFVGARDTQY. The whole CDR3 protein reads CASSFVGARDTQYF.

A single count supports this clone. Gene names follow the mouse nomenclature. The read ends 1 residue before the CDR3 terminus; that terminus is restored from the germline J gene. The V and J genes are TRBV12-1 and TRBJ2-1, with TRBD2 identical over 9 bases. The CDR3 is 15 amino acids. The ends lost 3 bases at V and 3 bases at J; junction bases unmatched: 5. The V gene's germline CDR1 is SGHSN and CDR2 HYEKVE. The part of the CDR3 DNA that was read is TGTGCCAGCTCTTTACTGGGGGGAGGCTATGCTGAGCAGTTC. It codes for CASSLLGGGYAEQF. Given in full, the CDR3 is CASSLLGGGYAEQFF.

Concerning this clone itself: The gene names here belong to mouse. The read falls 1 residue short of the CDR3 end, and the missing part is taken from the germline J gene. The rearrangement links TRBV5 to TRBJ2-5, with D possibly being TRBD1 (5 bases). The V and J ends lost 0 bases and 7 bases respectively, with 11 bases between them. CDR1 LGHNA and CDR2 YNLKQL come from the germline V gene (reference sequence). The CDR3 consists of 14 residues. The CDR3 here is CASSQDPGRNTQYF. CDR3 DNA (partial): TGTGCCAGCAGCCAAGATCCAGGGAGGAACACCCAGTAC.

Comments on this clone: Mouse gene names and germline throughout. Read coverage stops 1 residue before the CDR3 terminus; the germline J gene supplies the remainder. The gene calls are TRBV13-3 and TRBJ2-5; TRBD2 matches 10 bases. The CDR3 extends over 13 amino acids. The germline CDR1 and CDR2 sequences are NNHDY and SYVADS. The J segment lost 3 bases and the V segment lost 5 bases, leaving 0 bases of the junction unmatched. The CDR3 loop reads CASRDWGQDTQYF. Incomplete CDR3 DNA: TGTGCCAGCAGGGACTGGGGGCAAGACACCCAGTAC.

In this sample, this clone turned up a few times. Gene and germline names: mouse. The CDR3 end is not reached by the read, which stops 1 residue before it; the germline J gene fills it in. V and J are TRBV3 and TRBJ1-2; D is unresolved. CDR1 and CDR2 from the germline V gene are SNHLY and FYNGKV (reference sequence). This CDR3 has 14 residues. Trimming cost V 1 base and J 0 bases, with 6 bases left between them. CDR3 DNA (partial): TGTGCCAGCAGCTTAGGATTTGCAAACTCCGACTACACC. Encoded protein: CASSLGFANSDYT. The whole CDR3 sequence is CASSLGFANSDYTF.

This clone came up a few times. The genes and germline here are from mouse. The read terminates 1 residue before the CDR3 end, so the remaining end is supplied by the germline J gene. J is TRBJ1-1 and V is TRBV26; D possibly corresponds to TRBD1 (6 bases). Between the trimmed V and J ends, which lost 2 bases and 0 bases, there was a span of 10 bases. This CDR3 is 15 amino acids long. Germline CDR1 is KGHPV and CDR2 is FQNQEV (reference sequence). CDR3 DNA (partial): TGTGCCAGCAGTCTGACAGGGATTGCAAACACAGAAGTCTTC. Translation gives CASSLTGIANTEVF. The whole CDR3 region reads CASSLTGIANTEVFF.

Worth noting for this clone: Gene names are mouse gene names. The chain's CDR3 is CASSGSYEQYF. The part of the CDR3 DNA that was read is TGTGCCAGCAGTGGGTCTTATGAACAGTAC. The chain links TRBV24 to TRBJ2-7; D is uncertain. The read terminates 1 residue ahead of where the CDR3 ends, so the germline J gene completes it. CDR3 size: 11 residues. Trimming shortened V by 5 bases and J by 4 bases, and 6 bases separated the two germline ends. CDR1 and CDR2 (germline): KGHTA, FRNEEI.